This T cell receptor beta chain came from a study of chemoradiotherapy in HPV16-positive cancers. V shed 2 bases and J 6 bases; nucleotides not matched to a gene: 4. The CDR3 consists of 14 residues. Germline CDR1 LNHDA, CDR2 SQIVND (reference sequence). Study findings and constraints: In HPV16-positive patients, HPV-responsive T-cell expansion tracked better recurrence-free survival.

Using immunoSEQ multiplex PCR, the repertoire was profiled, and TCRdb retains in-frame clones only, with some absent. Among approximately 3,100 clones, roughly 85% were seen once, and the ten largest hold about 3%. To note about this clone: Its antigen is currently unknown.

V usage is TRBV19 and J usage is TRBJ1-5; TRBD1 aligns across 7 bases. This TCR came from a human donor with HPV-associated anogenital cancer. The material was tumor tissue, obtained from a patient who underwent chemoradiotherapy. DNA for the CDR3: TGTGCCAGTAGTATATGGGGGACAGTTCAGCCCCAGCATTTT. Its protein is CASSIWGTVQPQHF.